Below, 26 T cell receptor beta chains from the same sample are listed, as sequenced in a study of CD8+CD57+ T cells in acquired aplastic anemia. The authors sequenced patients whose flow cytometry had shown CD8+CD57+ cell expansion. The TCR beta profiling, which covered VDJ combination and CDR3 sequence, was carried out using genomic DNA as the template. MiXCR, applied by TCRdb to the reads, yields one record per CDR3 protein. The sample consists of roughly 170,000 distinct CDR3 sequences, about half of them appearing once. Sequencing used sorted CD4+, CD8+, or CD8+CD57+ T cells (not recorded which) from PBMCs. These receptors were taken from a human donor with aplastic anemia.

The chain recombines TRBV15 with TRBJ2-7, with D possibly matching TRBD1 (6 bases). V was shortened by 0 bases and J by 4 bases, with 16 bases between the two germline ends. Per germline, CDR1 LNHNV and CDR2 YYDKDF (reference sequence). The CDR3 covers 16 residues. CDR3 DNA sequence: TGTGCCACCAGCAGAGACAGGGGCCCTGCGATTTACGAGCAGTACTTC. Translated, it gives CATSRDRGPAIYEQYF.

The rearrangement uses TRBV12-3 or TRBV12-4 and TRBJ2-1, with D possibly being TRBD2 (5 bases). The CDR3 is 14 residues long. Trimming took off 6 bases at V and 9 bases at J, with 18 bases between the two ends. The CDR3 protein is CASSRQPRVGEQFF. The CDR3 DNA is TGTGCCAGCAGCCGGCAGCCGCGGGTGGGTGAGCAGTTCTTC.

This clonotype came up many times. The chain carries TRBV6-5 and TRBJ2-7; 7 bases map to TRBD1. Looked up from germline, CDR1 is MNHEY and CDR2 is SVGAGI. This CDR3 contains 16 residues. Losses at the gene ends were 0 bases for V and 4 bases for J; bases not matched to a gene: 9. The CDR3 DNA reads TGTGCCAGCAGTTACTCCCGGAGACAGGGTCGGTACGAGCAGTACTTC. Its translation is CASSYSRRQGRYEQYF.

This clonotype was seen ten or more times. This chain connects TRBV11-2 to TRBJ2-7; D is possibly TRBD2 (6 bases). The CDR3 length is 16 residues. Germline V lookup: CDR1 SGHAT, CDR2 FQNNGV. V dropped 3 bases and J dropped 0 bases, with 15 bases sitting between them. The CDR3 here is CASSFRRDPSSYEQYF. The CDR3 DNA sequence: TGTGCCAGCAGCTTTAGGAGGGACCCGAGCTCCTACGAGCAGTACTTC.

This clonotype was recorded at least ten times. This chain uses TRBV5-1 with TRBJ2-2; no definite D call. Germline V gene lookup returns CDR1 SGHRS and CDR2 YFSETQ. The ends were cut back, 0 bases at V and 4 bases at J, with 10 bases in the middle. CDR3 length: 15 amino acids. The chain's CDR3 is CASSLADQPTGELFF. In nucleotides, the CDR3 is TGCGCCAGCAGCTTGGCAGACCAGCCCACCGGGGAGCTGTTTTTT.

V usage is TRBV6-1 and J usage is TRBJ2-3, with D maybe TRBD2 (6 bases). CDR3 length equals 15 residues. The V and J ends lost 1 base and 2 bases respectively, with 10 bases between them. Germline V lookup: CDR1 MNHNS, CDR2 SASEGT. The CDR3 nucleotides read TGTGCCAGCAGTGAAGAGCTAGCGATCACAGATACGCAGTATTTT. As protein: CASSEELAITDTQYF.

This clonotype occurred many times. The chain combines TRBV5-1 with TRBJ1-3; perhaps TRBD1 as D (6 bases). The CDR3 loop spans 17 amino acids. Germline V gene lookup returns CDR1 SGHRS and CDR2 YFSETQ. The V end was cut by 4 bases, the J end by 5 bases, with 22 bases between. The CDR3 DNA sequence: TGCGCCAGCAGCCGAAGTGTCAACCGGGACACTAGAAACACCATATATTTT. Translated: CASSRSVNRDTRNTIYF.

Ten or more counts support this clonotype. The chain couples TRBV6-4 to TRBJ2-3; D gene unclear. This CDR3 is built from 13 residues. Germline CDR1 is MRHNA and CDR2 is SNTAGT. V lost 8 bases and J lost 6, with 15 bases in between. The CDR3 protein is CASYKGGMDTQYF. In nucleotides, the CDR3 is TGTGCCAGCTATAAGGGTGGGATGGATACGCAGTATTTT.

The chain uses TRBV20-1 and TRBJ1-3; D is unclear. This CDR3 has 11 residues. V was shortened by 7 bases and J by 4 bases, with 8 bases between the two germline ends. Germline V CDR1 and CDR2: DFQATT, SNEGSKA (reference sequence). The CDR3 sequence: CSVTGGNTIYF. The CDR3 DNA sequence: TGCAGTGTGACGGGAGGAAACACCATATATTTT.

This clonotype was detected a few times. CDR3 DNA sequence: TGTGCCAGCAGCCCCGACAGGGTAGAGACCCAGTACTTC. Its protein is CASSPDRVETQYF. This chain uses TRBV7-9 with TRBJ2-5, with 7 positions matching TRBD1. The V segment lost 5 bases and the J segment 4 bases; nucleotides outside the gene matches: 4. The CDR3 consists of 13 residues. From germline, CDR1 is SEHNR and CDR2 FQNEAQ (reference sequence).

This clonotype was observed a handful of times. V usage is TRBV7-3 and J usage is TRBJ2-1; 9 bases map to TRBD1. The CDR3 has 13 amino acids. V lost 6 bases, J lost 6 bases, and 3 bases stayed unmatched. CDR1 and CDR2 from the germline V gene are SGHTA and FQGTGA. As DNA, the CDR3 is TGTGCCAGCAGTCGGGACAGGGTCAATGAGCAGTTCTTC. Protein: CASSRDRVNEQFF.

This clonotype was seen ten or more times. V and J are TRBV19 and TRBJ1-4; TRBD1 matches at 7 bases. V was clipped by 0 bases and J by 7 bases; unmatched bases: 5. The CDR3 spans 15 residues. CDR1 and CDR2 from the germline V gene are LNHDA and SQIVND (reference sequence). CDR3 amino acids: CASSIDPGQSEKLFF. In nucleotides, the CDR3 is TGTGCCAGTAGTATAGATCCGGGACAGAGTGAAAAACTGTTTTTT.

This clonotype was found a few times. The chain recombines TRBV5-1 with TRBJ1-2; unclear D gene. V lost 4 bases and J 3 bases, leaving 13 bases between the germline ends. This CDR3 is 14 amino acids long. Germline V CDR1 and CDR2: SGHRS, YFSETQ. The CDR3 loop is CASSPKDGDYGYTF. The CDR3, as DNA: TGCGCCAGCAGCCCAAAGGACGGGGACTATGGCTACACCTTC.

The chain links TRBV20-1 to TRBJ1-6; the D is unclear. The CDR3 extends over 13 amino acids. V was pared by 5 bases and J by 9 bases, with 14 bases between. The germline V gene has CDR1 DFQATT and CDR2 SNEGSKA (reference sequence). The CDR3 region is CSAAPGWGSPLHF. CDR3 bases: TGCAGTGCTGCACCCGGGTGGGGTTCACCCCTCCACTTT.

This clonotype has at least ten counts. The chain carries TRBV7-2 and TRBJ2-1, with 9 bases identical to TRBD2. Germline trimming cut 5 bases from V and 4 bases from J; bases unmatched to any gene: 9. The CDR3 is 16 amino acids. Germline values: CDR1 SGHTA, CDR2 FQGNSA. CDR3: CASSPAGGGAYNEQFF. In nucleotides, the CDR3 is TGTGCCAGCAGCCCGGCGGGCGGGGGGGCGTACAATGAGCAGTTCTTC.

The chain couples TRBV6-2 or TRBV6-3 to TRBJ2-1; a possible D gene is TRBD2 (6 bases). Germline V gene lookup returns CDR1 MNHEY and CDR2 SVGEGT. Trimming removed 2 bases from V and 6 bases from J, with 17 bases in between. The CDR3 consists of 16 residues. In nucleotides, the CDR3 is TGTGCCAGCAGTTACACCCCCGGGACTTCAATCAATGAGCAGTTCTTC. It specifies CASSYTPGTSINEQFF.

The chain employs TRBV2 and TRBJ1-1; 12 bases align to TRBD1. Germline V gene data show CDR1 as SNHLY and CDR2 as FYNNEI. V lost 5 bases to trimming and J lost 13 bases; unmatched junction nucleotides: 8. The CDR3 extends over 13 amino acids. The CDR3 DNA reads as TGTGCCAGCAGTACCCGGGACAGGGGGCTTGGTTTCTTT. This sequence encodes CASSTRDRGLGFF.

The rearrangement joins TRBV15 to TRBJ1-4, with 7 bases fitting TRBD1. The germline gives CDR1 LNHNV, CDR2 YYDKDF (reference sequence). Germline trimming cut 8 bases from V and 5 bases from J; bases unmatched to any gene: 5. The CDR3 covers 13 residues. DNA for the CDR3: TGTGCCACCCGAAGGGGGCTAAATGAAAAACTGTTTTTT. The encoded protein is CATRRGLNEKLFF. Combining the CDR3 with reference TRBV15 and TRBJ1-4 gives the whole variable domain DAMVIQNPRYQVTQFGKPVTLSCSQTLNHNVMYWYQQKSSQAPKLLFHYYDKDFNNEADTPDNFQSRRPNTSFCFLDIRSPGLGDTAMYLCATRRGLNEKLFFGSGTQLSVL.

This clonotype was recorded a few times. V gene TRBV10-3 combines with J gene TRBJ1-6, with TRBD1 matching over 7 bases. V shed 4 bases, J shed 6 bases, and the junction held 6 bases outside the gene matches. Germline loops: CDR1 ENHRY, CDR2 SYGVKD. The CDR3 is 15 residues long. The CDR3 DNA follows: TGTGCCATCAGTGCTGACAGGGTACTTAATTCACCCCTCCACTTT. Its protein product is CAISADRVLNSPLHF.

Ten or more counts support this clonotype. The V and J genes are TRBV2 and TRBJ1-1, with 11 bases identical to TRBD1. CDR1 and CDR2 from the germline V gene are SNHLY and FYNNEI. The trim removed 6 bases at V and 2 bases at J, leaving 5 bases unmatched. CDR3 length: 15 amino acids. The CDR3 coding sequence is TGTGCCAGCAGACCCGGGACAGGGGGAAACACTGAAGCTTTCTTT. Amino acid sequence: CASRPGTGGNTEAFF.

This chain uses TRBV7-9 with TRBJ2-1; maybe TRBD1 (6 bases). Trimming cost V 5 bases and J 10 bases, with 9 bases left between them. Germline-derived CDR1 and CDR2 are SEHNR and FQNEAQ (reference sequence). The CDR3 is made up of 11 amino acids. This chain's CDR3 is CASSVDREQFF. The CDR3 coding sequence is TGTGCCAGCAGCGTCGACAGGGAGCAGTTCTTC.

V and J are TRBV11-1 and TRBJ2-3, with a weak D call TRBD2 (6 bases). CDR1 and CDR2 from the germline V gene are SGHAT and FQDESV (reference sequence). The CDR3 totals 17 residues. With 5 bases removed from V and 0 bases from J, the gap between germline ends came to 18 bases. The CDR3 loop is CASSPPRLGPSTDTQYF. CDR3 in DNA: TGTGCCAGCAGCCCGCCCAGACTAGGCCCTAGCACAGATACGCAGTATTTT.

In its sample, this clonotype was seen a few times. The V gene is TRBV10-3, the J gene TRBJ2-1, with TRBD2 matching 10 bases. Germline-derived CDR1 and CDR2 are ENHRY and SYGVKD. CDR3 length equals 14 residues. V shed 7 bases, J shed 4 bases, and the junction held 4 bases outside the gene matches. Here the CDR3 reads CAITASGGYNEQFF. The DNA for the CDR3 is TGTGCCATCACGGCTAGCGGGGGATACAATGAGCAGTTCTTC.

In regard to this clonotype: Because it lacks the conserved phenylalanine or tryptophan at the end, this CDR3 is likely a read error. The rearrangement links TRBV2 to TRBJ1-2, with TRBD1 identical over 8 bases. With V trimmed by 7 bases and J by 8 bases, 9 bases remained unmatched. The CDR3 is made up of 13 amino acids. Per the germline V gene, CDR1 is SNHLY and CDR2 is FYNNEI. The CDR3, as DNA: TGTGCCAGCAATTGGACAGGGACTGAGGGCTACACCCTC. It is translated as CASNWTGTEGYTL.

In this sample, this clonotype turned up a few times. The chain combines TRBV15 with TRBJ2-3; 10 nucleotides match TRBD1. Germline V lookup: CDR1 LNHNV, CDR2 YYDKDF (reference sequence). The CDR3 has 17 residues. Trimming at V came to 0 bases and at J to 0 bases, leaving 3 bases not matched to a gene. The CDR3 coding sequence is TGTGCCACCAGCAGAGACCGGACAGGGGGGAGCACAGATACGCAGTATTTT. This encodes CATSRDRTGGSTDTQYF.

The CDR3 loop reads CASSLVAGGYEQYF. CDR3 nucleotides: TGTGCCAGCAGCTTAGTAGCGGGAGGGTACGAGCAGTACTTC. This chain links TRBV7-2 with TRBJ2-7, with TRBD2 matching over 11 bases. CDR3 length equals 14 residues. Per the germline V gene, CDR1 is SGHTA and CDR2 is FQGNSA. V lost 1 base to trimming and J lost 4 bases; unmatched junction nucleotides: 0.